This T cell receptor beta chain was documented in a study of blood T cell repertoires in COVID-19. This table comes from immunoSEQ multiplex PCR, and its TCRdb copy is limited to in-frame clones, with some not included. The sample lists over 130,000 clones, about 80% occurring once. The CDR3 sequence is 13 residues long. Trimming took 4 bases from V and 5 from J, leaving 11 bases between them. The chain is built from TRBV12-3 or TRBV12-4 and TRBJ2-5, with D possibly being TRBD1 (6 bases). Sample: PBMCs or T cells enriched from blood (not recorded which). The receptor was isolated from a woman younger than 35 who had been exposed to COVID-19. Here the CDR3 reads CASSYSGEETQYF. CDR3 sequence (DNA): TGTGCCAGCAGTTACTCAGGGGAGGAGACCCAGTACTTC.